Below, 7 T cell receptor beta chains from the same sample are listed, as sequenced in a study of T cells in Graves' hyperthyroidism and ophthalmopathy. Template material for amplifying TCR beta CDR3 regions consisted of RNA transcripts. The study used the HTBI primer set for a first-round RT-PCR of the TCR CDR3. TCRdb reprocessed the multiplex PCR reads via MiXCR and lists one record per CDR3 protein. The profile shows roughly 600,000 distinct CDR3 sequences, about 14% of them singletons. Source material: blood. These receptors all stem from a woman aged 45 to 65 with Graves' ophthalmopathy.

In its sample, this clonotype was seen a few times. This rearrangement joins TRBV24-1 to TRBJ2-5; the D is unclear. Trimming took 4 bases from V and 3 from J, leaving 8 bases between them. Germline V lookup: CDR1 KGHDR, CDR2 SFDVKD. The CDR3 is made up of 13 amino acids. Written as DNA, the CDR3 is TGTGCCACCAGTGAGCCCTCAGAAGAGACCCAGTACTTC. It encodes CATSEPSEETQYF.

This clonotype has ten or more counts. The chain employs TRBV11-2 and TRBJ1-6; no reliable D call. In germline, CDR1 is SGHAT, CDR2 FQNNGV. This CDR3 contains 17 residues. V lost 2 bases, J lost 2 bases, and 13 bases lay in between. The CDR3 DNA sequence: TGTGCCAGCAGCTTATGGGTGGGTTGGCCCTATAATTCACCCCTCCACTTT. Residues: CASSLWVGWPYNSPLHF.

This clonotype was seen at least ten times. The chain uses TRBV11-1 and TRBJ2-2; 7 nucleotides match TRBD1. The CDR3 has 15 amino acids. Trimming cost V 6 bases and J 0 bases; bases outside gene matches: 4. CDR1 is SGHAT and CDR2 is FQDESV in the germline V gene (reference sequence). Here the CDR3 reads CASRRGRSNTGELFF. The CDR3 region has the DNA TGTGCCAGCAGAAGGGGGCGGTCGAACACCGGGGAGCTGTTTTTT.

This clonotype appeared a few times. This chain joins TRBV29-1 and TRBJ1-4; the D is unclear. V dropped 4 bases and J dropped 0 bases, with 6 bases sitting between them. CDR1 and CDR2 (germline): SQVTM, ANQGSEA. The CDR3 is 13 amino acids. CDR3: CSVGATTNEKLFF. The CDR3 nucleotides are TGCAGCGTTGGTGCAACAACTAATGAAAAACTGTTTTTT.

This clonotype was seen ten or more times. The chain carries TRBV4-3 and TRBJ2-7, with a possible D match to TRBD1 (6 bases). Germline CDR1 is LGHNA and CDR2 is YSLEER. This CDR3 region has 13 residues. V lost 3 bases and J lost 4, with 10 bases in between. This chain's CDR3 is CASSHSQGYEQYF. The CDR3 DNA sequence: TGCGCCAGCAGCCATTCACAGGGATACGAGCAGTACTTC.

This clonotype has a count of ten or more. The rearrangement joins TRBV28 to TRBJ2-2; 8 bases are shared with TRBD2. The germline V gene has CDR1 MDHEN and CDR2 SYDVKM. The CDR3 extends over 17 amino acids. The V gene end was trimmed by 5 bases and the J gene end by 2 bases; junction bases not matched to a gene: 10. As DNA, the CDR3 is TGTGCCAGCAGTCCGCTGAGCGGGAGAGGTAACACCGGGGAGCTGTTTTTT. This codes for CASSPLSGRGNTGELFF.

At least ten counts were recorded for this clonotype. J is TRBJ1-2 and V is TRBV28; tentative D call: TRBD1 (5 bases). CDR3 length: 15 residues. The germline V and J ends were trimmed by 3 bases and 1 base, with 12 bases remaining between them. The germline V gene has CDR1 MDHEN and CDR2 SYDVKM. CDR3 loop: CASSLRRGVNYGYTF. In DNA form, the CDR3 reads TGTGCCAGCAGTTTGAGGAGGGGAGTTAACTATGGCTACACCTTC.